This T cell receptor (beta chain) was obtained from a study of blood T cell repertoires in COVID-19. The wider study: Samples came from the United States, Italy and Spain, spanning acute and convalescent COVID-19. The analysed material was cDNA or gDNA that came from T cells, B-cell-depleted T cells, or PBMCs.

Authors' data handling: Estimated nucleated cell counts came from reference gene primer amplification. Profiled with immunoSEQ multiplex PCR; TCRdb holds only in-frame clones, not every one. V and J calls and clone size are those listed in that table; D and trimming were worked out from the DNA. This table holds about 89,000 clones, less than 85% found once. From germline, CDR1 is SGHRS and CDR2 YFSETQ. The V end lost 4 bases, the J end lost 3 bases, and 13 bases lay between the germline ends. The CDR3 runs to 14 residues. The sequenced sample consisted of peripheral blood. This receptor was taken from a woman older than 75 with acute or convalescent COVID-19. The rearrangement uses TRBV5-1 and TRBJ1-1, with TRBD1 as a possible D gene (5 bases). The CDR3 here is CASSLEAGHTEAFF. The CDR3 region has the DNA TGCGCCAGCAGCCTGGAGGCAGGGCACACTGAAGCTTTCTTT.